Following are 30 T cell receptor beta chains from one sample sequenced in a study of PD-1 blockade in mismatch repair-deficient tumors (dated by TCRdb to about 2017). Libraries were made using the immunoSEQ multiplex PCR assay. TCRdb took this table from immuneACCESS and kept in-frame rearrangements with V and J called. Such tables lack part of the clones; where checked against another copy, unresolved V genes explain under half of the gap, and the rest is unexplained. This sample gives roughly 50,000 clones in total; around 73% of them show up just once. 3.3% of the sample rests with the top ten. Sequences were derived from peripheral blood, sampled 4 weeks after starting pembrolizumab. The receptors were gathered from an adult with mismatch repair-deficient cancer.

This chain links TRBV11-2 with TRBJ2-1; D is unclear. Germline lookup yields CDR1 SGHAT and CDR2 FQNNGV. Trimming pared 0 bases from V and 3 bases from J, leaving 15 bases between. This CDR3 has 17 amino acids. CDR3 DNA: TGTGCCAGCAGCTTAGATATTCCCTCGTGGGTCTACAATGAGCAGTTCTTC. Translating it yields CASSLDIPSWVYNEQFF.

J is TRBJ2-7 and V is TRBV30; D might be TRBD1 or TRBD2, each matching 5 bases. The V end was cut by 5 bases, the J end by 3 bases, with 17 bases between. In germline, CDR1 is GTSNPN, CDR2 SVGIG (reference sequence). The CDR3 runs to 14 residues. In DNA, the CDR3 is TGTGCCTGGGCCCGGGGCGGTGAATTCTACGAGCAGTACTTC. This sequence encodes CAWARGGEFYEQYF. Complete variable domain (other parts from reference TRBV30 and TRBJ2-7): SQTIHQWPATLVQPVGSPLSLECTVEGTSNPNLYWYRQAAGRGLQLLFYSVGIGQISSEVPQNLSASRPQDRQFILSSKKLLLSDSGFYLCAWARGGEFYEQYFGPGTRLTVT.

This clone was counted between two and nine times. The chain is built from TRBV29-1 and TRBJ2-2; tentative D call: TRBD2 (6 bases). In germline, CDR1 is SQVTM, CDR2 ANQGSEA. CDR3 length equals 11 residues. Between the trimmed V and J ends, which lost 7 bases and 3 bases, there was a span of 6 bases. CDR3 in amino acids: CSGGDTGELFF. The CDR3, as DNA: TGCAGCGGCGGGGACACCGGGGAGCTGTTTTTT.

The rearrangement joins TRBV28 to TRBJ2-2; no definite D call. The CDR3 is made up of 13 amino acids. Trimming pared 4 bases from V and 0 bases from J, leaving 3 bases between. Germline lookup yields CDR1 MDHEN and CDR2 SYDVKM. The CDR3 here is CASSSTNTGELFF. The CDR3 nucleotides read TGTGCCAGCAGTTCCACGAACACCGGGGAGCTGTTTTTT.

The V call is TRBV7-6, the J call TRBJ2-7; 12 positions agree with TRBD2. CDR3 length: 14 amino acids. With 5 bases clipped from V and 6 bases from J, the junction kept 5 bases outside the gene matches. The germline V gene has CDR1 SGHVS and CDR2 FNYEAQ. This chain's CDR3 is CASSPWTSGTEQYF. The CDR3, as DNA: TGTGCCAGCAGCCCCTGGACTAGCGGGACCGAGCAGTACTTC.

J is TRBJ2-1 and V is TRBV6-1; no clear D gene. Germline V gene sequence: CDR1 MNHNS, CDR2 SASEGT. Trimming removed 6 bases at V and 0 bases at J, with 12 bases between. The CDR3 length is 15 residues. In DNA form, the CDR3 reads TGTGCCAGCAGAACGACACAGAGCTCCTACAATGAGCAGTTCTTC. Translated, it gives CASRTTQSSYNEQFF.

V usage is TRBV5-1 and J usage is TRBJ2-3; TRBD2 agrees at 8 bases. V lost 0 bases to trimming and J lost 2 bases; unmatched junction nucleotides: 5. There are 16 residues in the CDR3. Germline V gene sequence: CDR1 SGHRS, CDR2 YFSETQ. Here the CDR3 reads CASSLAGTRSTDTQYF. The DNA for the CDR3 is TGCGCCAGCAGCTTGGCCGGGACTAGATCCACAGATACGCAGTATTTT.

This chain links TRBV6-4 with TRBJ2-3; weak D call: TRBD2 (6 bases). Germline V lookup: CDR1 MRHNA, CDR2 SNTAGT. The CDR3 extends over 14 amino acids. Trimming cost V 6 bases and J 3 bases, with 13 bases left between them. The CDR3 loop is CASSNGGWTDTQYF. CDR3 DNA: TGTGCCAGCAGCAACGGAGGGTGGACAGATACGCAGTATTTT.

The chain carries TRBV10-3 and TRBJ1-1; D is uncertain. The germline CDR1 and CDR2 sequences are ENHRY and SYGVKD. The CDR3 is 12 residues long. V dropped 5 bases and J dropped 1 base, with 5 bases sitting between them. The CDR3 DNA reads TGTGCCATCAGTTCACCGAACACTGAAGCTTTCTTT. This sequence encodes CAISSPNTEAFF.

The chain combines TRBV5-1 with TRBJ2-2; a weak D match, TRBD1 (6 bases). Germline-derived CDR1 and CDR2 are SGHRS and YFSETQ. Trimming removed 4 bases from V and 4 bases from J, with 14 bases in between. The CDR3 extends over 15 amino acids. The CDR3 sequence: CASSKSQGPTGELFF. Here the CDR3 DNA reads TGCGCCAGCAGCAAAAGTCAGGGGCCCACCGGGGAGCTGTTTTTT.

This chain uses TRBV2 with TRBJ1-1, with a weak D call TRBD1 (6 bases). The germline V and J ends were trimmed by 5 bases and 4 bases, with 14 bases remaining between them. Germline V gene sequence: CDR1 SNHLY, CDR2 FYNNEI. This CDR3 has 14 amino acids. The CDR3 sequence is CASSPDRFSTEAFF. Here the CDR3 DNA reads TGTGCCAGCAGTCCAGACAGGTTTTCCACTGAAGCTTTCTTT.

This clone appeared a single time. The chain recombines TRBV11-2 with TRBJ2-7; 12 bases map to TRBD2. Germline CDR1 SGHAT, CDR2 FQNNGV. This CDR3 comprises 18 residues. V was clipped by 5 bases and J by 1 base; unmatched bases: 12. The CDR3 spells CASSPLAGGSIQSYEQYF. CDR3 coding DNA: TGTGCCAGCAGCCCTCTAGCGGGAGGGTCCATTCAGTCCTACGAGCAGTACTTC.

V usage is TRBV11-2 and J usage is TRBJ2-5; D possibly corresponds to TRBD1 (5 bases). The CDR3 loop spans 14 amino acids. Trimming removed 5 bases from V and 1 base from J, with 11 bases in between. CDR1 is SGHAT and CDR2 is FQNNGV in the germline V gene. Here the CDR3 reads CASSPRQIQETQYF. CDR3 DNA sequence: TGTGCCAGCAGCCCGAGACAGATCCAAGAGACCCAGTACTTC.

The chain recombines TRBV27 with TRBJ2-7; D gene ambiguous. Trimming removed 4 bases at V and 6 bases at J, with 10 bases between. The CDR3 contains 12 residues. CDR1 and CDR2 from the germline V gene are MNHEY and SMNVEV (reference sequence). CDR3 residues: CASSSPPSEQYF. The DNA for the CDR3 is TGTGCCAGCAGTTCCCCCCCCAGCGAGCAGTACTTC.

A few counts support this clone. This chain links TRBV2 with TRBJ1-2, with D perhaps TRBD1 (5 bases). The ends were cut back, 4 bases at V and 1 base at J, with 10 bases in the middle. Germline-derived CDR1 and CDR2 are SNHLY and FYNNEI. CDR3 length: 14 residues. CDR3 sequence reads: CASSVTGNNYGYTF. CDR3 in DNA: TGTGCCAGCAGTGTTACAGGAAATAACTATGGCTACACCTTC.

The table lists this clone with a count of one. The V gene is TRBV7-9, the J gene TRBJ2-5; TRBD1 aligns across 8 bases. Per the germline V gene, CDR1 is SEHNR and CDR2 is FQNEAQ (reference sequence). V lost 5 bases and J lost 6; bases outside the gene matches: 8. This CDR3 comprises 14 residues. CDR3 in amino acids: CASSPGQGGKTQYF. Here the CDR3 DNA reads TGTGCCAGCAGCCCCGGACAGGGCGGAAAGACCCAGTACTTC.

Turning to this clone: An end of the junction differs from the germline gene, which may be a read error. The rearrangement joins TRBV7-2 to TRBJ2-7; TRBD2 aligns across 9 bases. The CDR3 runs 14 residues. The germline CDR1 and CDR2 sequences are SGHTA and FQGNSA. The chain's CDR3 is CASSLAVAGDEQYF. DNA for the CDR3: TGTGCCAGCAGCCTAGCGGTAGCGGGAGATGAGCAGTACTTC.

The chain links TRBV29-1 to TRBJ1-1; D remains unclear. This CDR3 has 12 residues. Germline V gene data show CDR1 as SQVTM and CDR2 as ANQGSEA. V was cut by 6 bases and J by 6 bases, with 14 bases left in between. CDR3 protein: CSVTRGVPEAFF. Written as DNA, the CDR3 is TGCAGCGTCACCCGGGGAGTCCCTGAAGCTTTCTTT.

The CDR3 here is CASSQDRGNEQYF. The CDR3 DNA reads as TGTGCCAGCAGCCAAGACAGGGGGAACGAGCAGTACTTC. The chain couples TRBV13 to TRBJ2-7, with 9 bases that match TRBD1. J gave up 5 bases and V 5 bases, and 4 bases lay outside the gene matches. The CDR3 contains 13 residues. The germline CDR1 and CDR2 sequences are PRHDT and FYEKMQ (reference sequence).

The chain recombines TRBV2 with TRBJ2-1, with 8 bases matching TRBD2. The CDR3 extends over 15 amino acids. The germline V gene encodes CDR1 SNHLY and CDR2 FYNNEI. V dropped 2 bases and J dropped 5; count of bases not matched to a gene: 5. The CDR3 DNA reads TGTGCCAGCAGTGAAAGCGGGAGTTATGACAATGAGCAGTTCTTC. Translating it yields CASSESGSYDNEQFF.

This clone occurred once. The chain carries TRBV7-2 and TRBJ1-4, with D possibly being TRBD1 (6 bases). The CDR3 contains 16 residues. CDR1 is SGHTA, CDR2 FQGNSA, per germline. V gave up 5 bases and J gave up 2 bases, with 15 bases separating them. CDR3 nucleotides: TGTGCCAGCAGCCGGAGGGGGGATACGACTAATGAAAAACTGTTTTTT. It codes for CASSRRGDTTNEKLFF.

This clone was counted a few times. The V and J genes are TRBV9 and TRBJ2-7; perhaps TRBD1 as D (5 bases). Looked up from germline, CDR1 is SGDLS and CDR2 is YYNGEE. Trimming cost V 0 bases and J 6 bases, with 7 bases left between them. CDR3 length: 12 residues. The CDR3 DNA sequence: TGTGCCAGCAGCGTAGCCCAGGGCGAGCAGTACTTC. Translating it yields CASSVAQGEQYF.

This CDR3 reads CASSQRTRRANYYEQYF. The CDR3 bases are TGCGCCAGCAGTCAAAGGACTAGGAGAGCAAATTACTACGAGCAGTACTTC. This sequence joins TRBV23-1 and TRBJ2-7; TRBD2 matches at 7 bases. TRBV23-1 is recorded as an ORF, its role being uncertain. Trimming cost V 2 bases and J 3 bases; bases outside gene matches: 13. The CDR3 length is 17 residues.

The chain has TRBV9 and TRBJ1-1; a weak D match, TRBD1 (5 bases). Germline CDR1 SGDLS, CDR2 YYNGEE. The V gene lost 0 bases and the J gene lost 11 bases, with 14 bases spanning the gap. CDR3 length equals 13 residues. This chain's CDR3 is CASSVVDGAGAFF. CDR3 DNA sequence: TGTGCCAGCAGCGTAGTAGATGGGGCCGGGGCTTTCTTT.

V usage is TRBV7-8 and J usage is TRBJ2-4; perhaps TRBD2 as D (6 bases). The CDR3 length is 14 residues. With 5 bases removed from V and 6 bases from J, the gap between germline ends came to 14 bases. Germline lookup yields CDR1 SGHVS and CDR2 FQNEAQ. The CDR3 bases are TGTGCCAGCAGCCCTCCGGGACTTGCAAACATTCAGTACTTC. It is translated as CASSPPGLANIQYF.

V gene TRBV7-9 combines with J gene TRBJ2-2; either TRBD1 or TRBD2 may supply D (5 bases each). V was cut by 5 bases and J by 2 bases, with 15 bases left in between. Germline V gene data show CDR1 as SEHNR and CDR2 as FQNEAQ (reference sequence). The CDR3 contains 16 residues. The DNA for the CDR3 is TGTGCCAGCAGCCAGGGCCGAGGGGTAAACACCGGGGAGCTGTTTTTT. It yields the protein CASSQGRGVNTGELFF.

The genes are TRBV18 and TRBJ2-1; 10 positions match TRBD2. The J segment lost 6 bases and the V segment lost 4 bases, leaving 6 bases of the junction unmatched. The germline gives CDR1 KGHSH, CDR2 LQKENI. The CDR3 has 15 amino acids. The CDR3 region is CASSLGGLAPNEQFF. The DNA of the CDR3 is TGTGCCAGCTCACTCGGGGGACTAGCGCCCAATGAGCAGTTCTTC.

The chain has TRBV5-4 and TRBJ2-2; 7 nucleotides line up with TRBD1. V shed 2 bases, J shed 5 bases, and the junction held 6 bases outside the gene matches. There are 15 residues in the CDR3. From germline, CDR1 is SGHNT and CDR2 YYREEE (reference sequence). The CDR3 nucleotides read TGTGCCAGCAGCTTAGGGACAGCTTTAACCGGGGAGCTGTTTTTT. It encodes CASSLGTALTGELFF.

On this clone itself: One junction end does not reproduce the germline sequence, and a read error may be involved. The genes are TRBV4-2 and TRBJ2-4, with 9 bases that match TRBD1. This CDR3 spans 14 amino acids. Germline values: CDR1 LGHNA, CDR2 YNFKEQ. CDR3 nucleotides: TGTGCCAGCAGCCAAGGAGCCGGGACAGGGTTCCACGTTTTC. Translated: CASSQGAGTGFHVF.

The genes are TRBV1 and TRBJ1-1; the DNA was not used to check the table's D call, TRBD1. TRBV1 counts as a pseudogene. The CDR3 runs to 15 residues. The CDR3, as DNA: TGCACCAGCAGCCAAGGACAGACGGAGAACACTGAAGCTTTCTTT. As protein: CTSSQGQTENTEAFF.